The rows below give T cell receptor beta chains drawn from one sample of a study of T cells in Graves' hyperthyroidism and ophthalmopathy. MiXCR was run by TCRdb on the multiplex PCR reads, yielding one entry per CDR3 protein. Of approximately 370,000 distinct CDR3 sequences detected, roughly 15% appear once; the ten largest clones hold 30% to 40%. Sequencing was done on a sample of blood. The receptor source for this set is a woman younger than 45 with Graves' hyperthyroidism that later progressed to Graves' ophthalmopathy. Both conserved end residues are part of each CDR3. The order of the fields is J gene, V gene, D gene, clone size, CDR3 protein, CDR3 DNA. D genes are given only for firm matches. The size of a clone is reported for some rows only, either as once, few or many, or as a class for expanded clones.

j_call: TRBJ2-1
v_call: TRBV27
d_call: TRBD2
clone_size: many
cdr3_aa: CASSSGTSGNEQFF
cdr3_nt: TGTGCCAGCAGTTCGGGGACTAGCGGGAATGAGCAGTTCTTC

j_call: TRBJ2-7
v_call: TRBV12-3/TRBV12-4
d_call: .
clone_size: .
cdr3_aa: CASSFLSEQYF
cdr3_nt: TGTGCCAGCAGTTTCCTAAGCGAGCAGTACTTC

j_call: TRBJ1-1
v_call: TRBV7-3
d_call: .
clone_size: many
cdr3_aa: CASSSGTWGVTEAFF
cdr3_nt: TGTGCCAGCAGCTCCGGGACCTGGGGCGTCACTGAAGCTTTCTTT

j_call: TRBJ2-3
v_call: TRBV27
d_call: TRBD2
clone_size: many
cdr3_aa: CASSPLLAGASDTQYF
cdr3_nt: TGTGCCAGCAGTCCACTACTAGCGGGGGCCTCAGATACGCAGTATTTT

j_call: TRBJ1-5
v_call: TRBV20-1
d_call: .
clone_size: few
cdr3_aa: CSARLGNSNQPQHF
cdr3_nt: TGCAGTGCTAGACTTGGGAATAGCAATCAGCCCCAGCATTTT

j_call: TRBJ2-7
v_call: TRBV27
d_call: .
clone_size: many
cdr3_aa: CASSFYTGGGYEQYF
cdr3_nt: TGTGCCAGCAGTTTCTACACGGGGGGCGGGTACGAGCAGTACTTC

j_call: TRBJ2-3
v_call: TRBV4-1
d_call: .
clone_size: .
cdr3_aa: CASSRKTANTDTQYF
cdr3_nt: TGCGCCAGCAGCCGCAAGACAGCTAACACAGATACGCAGTATTTT

j_call: TRBJ2-7
v_call: TRBV6-1
d_call: TRBD2
clone_size: many
cdr3_aa: CASTRTSGRAGSGEQYF
cdr3_nt: TGTGCCAGCACTCGGACTAGCGGGAGGGCCGGTTCCGGCGAGCAGTACTTC

j_call: TRBJ1-6
v_call: TRBV12-3/TRBV12-4
d_call: .
clone_size: many
cdr3_aa: CASREDRYNSPLHF
cdr3_nt: TGTGCCAGCAGAGAGGACCGCTATAATTCACCCCTCCACTTT

j_call: TRBJ1-6
v_call: TRBV7-9
d_call: .
clone_size: many
cdr3_aa: CASSPPWDNSPLHF
cdr3_nt: TGTGCCAGCAGCCCCCCTTGGGATAATTCACCCCTCCACTTT

j_call: TRBJ2-1
v_call: TRBV10-3
d_call: TRBD1
clone_size: many
cdr3_aa: CAISGQGKRDLNEQFF
cdr3_nt: TGTGCCATCAGTGGACAGGGCAAACGTGACCTTAATGAGCAGTTCTTC

j_call: TRBJ2-1
v_call: TRBV6-1
d_call: .
clone_size: .
cdr3_aa: CASSVSGASYNEQFF
cdr3_nt: TGTGCCAGCAGCGTCTCAGGGGCGTCCTACAATGAGCAGTTCTTC

j_call: TRBJ1-3
v_call: TRBV29-1
d_call: TRBD1
clone_size: many
cdr3_aa: CSVEVMETGVGNTIYF
cdr3_nt: TGCAGCGTTGAAGTCATGGAGACAGGGGTTGGAAACACCATATATTTT

j_call: TRBJ2-1
v_call: TRBV4-2
d_call: TRBD2
clone_size: many
cdr3_aa: CASSQDGTSGDNEQFF
cdr3_nt: TGTGCCAGCAGCCAAGATGGGACTAGCGGTGACAATGAGCAGTTCTTC

j_call: TRBJ2-2
v_call: TRBV6-5
d_call: .
clone_size: .
cdr3_aa: CASSSLGSSIGELFF
cdr3_nt: TGTGCCAGCAGTTCCCTCGGGAGCTCGATCGGGGAGCTGTTTTTT

j_call: TRBJ2-1
v_call: TRBV12-3/TRBV12-4
d_call: .
clone_size: many
cdr3_aa: CASSLGLVQQFF
cdr3_nt: TGTGCCAGCAGTTTAGGGCTTGTCCAGCAGTTCTTC